Below, one T cell receptor beta chain is given with its context. Original data processing: Estimation of nucleated cell counts was performed using reference gene primer amplification. TCRdb's table, derived via immunoSEQ multiplex PCR, lists solely in-frame clones and lacks some. The V and J calls and the clone size are those of that table, but D and trimming were determined from the DNA. The table shows tens of thousands of clones, with roughly 90% occurring only once. The CDR3 sequence is 13 residues long. Trimming pared 10 bases from V and 10 bases from J, leaving 17 bases between. The germline CDR1 and CDR2 sequences are LNHDA and SQIVND (reference sequence). Those enrolled in Seattle joined during active infection and were followed longitudinally afterward. This sample is part of a study of blood T cell repertoires in COVID-19. About the research overall: The samples span acute and convalescent COVID-19 from the United States, Italy and Spain. In each case, the material was cDNA or gDNA derived from T cells, B-cell-depleted T cells, or PBMCs.

The sequenced sample consisted of peripheral blood. The clonotype comes from a man aged 50-60 years with COVID-19, enrolled during active disease. The gene calls are TRBV19 and TRBJ1-6; D is perhaps TRBD1 (5 bases). CDR3 nucleotide sequence: TGTGCCACCACGGGGGTCGGGTTGTCACCCCTCCACTTT. Amino acid sequence: CATTGVGLSPLHF.